The 8 T cell receptor beta chains presented below share a single source sample, sequenced in a study of post-analysis software for immune sequencing data. For these receptors, no antigen is known. General observations from the study: Elevated frequency relative to controls characterized four or five TRBV segments in patients, TRBV5-6, TRBV5-1 and TRBV20-1 among them.

Included in the TCR beta cDNA libraries were unique molecular identifiers. From the PCR reads, TCRdb called clonotypes with MiXCR, one entry per CDR3 protein. The data contain hundreds of thousands of distinct CDR3 sequences, 36% of them singletons. Sequenced sample: blood. The receptors originated from a girl under 18 with multiple sclerosis.

The table lists this clonotype with many counts. The rearrangement links TRBV20-1 to TRBJ2-3; TRBD2 matches 14 bases. V was pared by 6 bases and J by 10 bases, with 15 bases of the junction left unmatched. The CDR3 has 16 amino acids. The germline CDR1 and CDR2 sequences are DFQATT and SNEGSKA (reference sequence). Here the CDR3 DNA reads TGCAGTGCCACCTTGGGACTAGCGGGGGCGAGGTCGGCGCAGTATTTT. This gives the protein CSATLGLAGARSAQYF.

About this clonotype itself: A much more abundant neighbour one base away suggests this may be a read error. V gene TRBV7-9 combines with J gene TRBJ2-3; tentatively, D is TRBD1 or TRBD2 (5 bases each). Trimming removed 9 bases from V and 7 bases from J, with 8 bases in between. Per the germline V gene, CDR1 is SEHNR and CDR2 is FQNEAQ (reference sequence). The CDR3 is 10 residues long. The CDR3 spells CASGGHTQYF. In DNA, the CDR3 is TGTGCCAGTGGGGGTCATACGCAGTATTTT.

J is TRBJ2-7 and V is TRBV4-1, with D uncertain. V dropped 0 bases and J dropped 7 bases, with 16 bases sitting between them. This CDR3 has 15 residues. Germline loops: CDR1 MGHRA, CDR2 YSYEKL. This chain's CDR3 is CASSQEHGPTLEQYF. CDR3 DNA sequence: TGCGCCAGCAGCCAAGAACACGGGCCAACTTTAGAGCAGTACTTC.

The chain uses TRBV12-3 or TRBV12-4 and TRBJ2-2; D might be TRBD2 (5 bases). The CDR3 is 15 amino acids. The ends were cut back, 1 base at V and 1 base at J, with 7 bases in the middle. This CDR3 is CASSLGGMNTGELFF. The CDR3 DNA reads as TGTGCCAGCAGTTTAGGAGGGATGAACACCGGGGAGCTGTTTTTT.

Of note for this clonotype: A much bigger clone sits one base away, suggesting this may be a read error. This chain links TRBV7-3 with TRBJ2-1, with TRBD2 matching 8 bases. The germline V gene encodes CDR1 SGHTA and CDR2 FQGTGA. The CDR3 has 15 amino acids. In DNA form, the CDR3 reads TGTGCCAGCAGCTTAACGAGCGGGAGAAACAATAAGCAGTTCTTC. Its translation: CASSLTSGRNNKQFF.

This clonotype was seen a handful of times. This CDR3 reads CASSRRMTDTQYF. The CDR3 DNA reads as TGTGCCAGCAGTAGACGGATGACAGATACGCAGTATTTT. V usage is TRBV6-2 or TRBV6-3 and J usage is TRBJ2-3; D is unresolved. The V end lost 5 bases, the J end lost 3 bases, and 9 bases lay between the germline ends. This CDR3 has 13 amino acids. CDR1 MNHEY and CDR2 SVGEGT come from the germline V gene.

This clonotype has at least ten counts. The V and J genes are TRBV5-6 and TRBJ1-1, with 9 positions matching TRBD1. Trimming removed 0 bases from V and 6 bases from J; junction bases left unmatched: 6. The CDR3 extends over 15 amino acids. CDR1 SGHDT and CDR2 YYEEEE come from the germline V gene. The CDR3 reads CASSLVGQGLPEAFF. In nucleotides, the CDR3 is TGTGCCAGCAGCTTGGTGGGACAGGGACTACCTGAAGCTTTCTTT.

A word on this clonotype: A read error may be the cause here, since a much bigger clone is one base away. The chain has TRBV12-3 or TRBV12-4 and TRBJ1-4, with D perhaps TRBD1 (5 bases). CDR3 length: 16 amino acids. V lost 3 bases and J lost 7, with 18 bases in between. Here the CDR3 DNA reads TGTGCCAGCAGTTTCGAACAGGTGGAGGCTAGTGAAAAACTGTTTTTT. This sequence encodes CASSFEQVEASEKLFF.